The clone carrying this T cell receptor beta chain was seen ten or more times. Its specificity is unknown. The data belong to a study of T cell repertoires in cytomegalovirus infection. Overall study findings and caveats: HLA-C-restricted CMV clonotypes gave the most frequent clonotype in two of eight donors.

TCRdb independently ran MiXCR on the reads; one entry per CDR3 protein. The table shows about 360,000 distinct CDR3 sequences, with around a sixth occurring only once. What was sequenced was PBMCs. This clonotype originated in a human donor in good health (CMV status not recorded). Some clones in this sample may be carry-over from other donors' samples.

CDR3: CASSFIIGSTEAFF. CDR3 sequence (DNA): TGTGCCAGCAGCTTCATCATAGGGAGCACTGAAGCTTTCTTT. The chain has TRBV7-2 and TRBJ1-1, with D unclear. This CDR3 is built from 14 residues. With 3 bases removed from V and 4 bases from J, the gap between germline ends came to 12 bases. The germline V gene has CDR1 SGHTA and CDR2 FQGNSA.